This T cell receptor beta chain stems from a study of blood T cell repertoires in COVID-19. Study context: Some COVID-19 samples were acute and others convalescent; all came from the United States, Italy and Spain. Nucleic acid was either cDNA or gDNA, and it came from T cells, B-cell-depleted T cells, or PBMCs.

In the study's own analysis: Nucleated cell counts were estimated from reference gene primer amplification. Assay: immunoSEQ multiplex PCR; the TCRdb copy retains only in-frame clones and omits some. Clonal size and the V and J genes are those of that table, whereas D and trimming came from the DNA. Here the sample spans about 50,000 clones, around 85% being singletons. This CDR3 contains 18 residues. The V gene end was trimmed by 5 bases and the J gene end by 6 bases; junction bases not matched to a gene: 17. Germline V gene data show CDR1 as LNHDA and CDR2 as SQIVND (reference sequence). The J gene is TRBJ1-5, the V gene TRBV19; 9 bases agree with TRBD1. The specimen sequenced was peripheral blood. This clonotype was obtained from a man in his 60s with acute or convalescent COVID-19. DNA of the CDR3: TGTGCCAGTAGTCCCAAGACCCTCACAGGGGGCGGGGGTCAGCCCCAGCATTTT. It encodes CASSPKTLTGGGGQPQHF.